The 16 T cell receptor beta chains in this list originate from one sample, sequenced in a study of blood T cell repertoires in COVID-19. The protocol was immunoSEQ multiplex PCR, while the TCRdb copy is restricted to in-frame clones and leaves out a portion. Of around 99,000 clones listed, approximately 80% were seen once; the top ten hold approximately 7.9%. Sequencing input: peripheral blood. These receptors all stem from a woman aged 80 or over with active or convalescent COVID-19.

V gene TRBV6-4 combines with J gene TRBJ2-2, with 9 bases fitting TRBD1. V was pared by 5 bases and J by 4 bases, with 8 bases of the junction left unmatched. Looked up from germline, CDR1 is MRHNA and CDR2 is SNTAGT. This CDR3 comprises 16 residues. CDR3 protein: CASSNTGQGSTGELFF. The DNA for the CDR3 is TGTGCCAGCAGTAACACCGGACAGGGGAGCACCGGGGAGCTGTTTTTT.

The V gene is TRBV25-1, the J gene TRBJ1-1; D may be TRBD1 (6 bases). Trimming left V 7 bases short and J 6 bases short, with 18 bases between. The CDR3 is made up of 14 amino acids. CDR1 is MGHDK and CDR2 is SYGVNS in the germline V gene. CDR3 protein: CASIAEGVVAEAFF. The CDR3 nucleotides read TGTGCCAGCATTGCCGAGGGGGTTGTCGCTGAAGCTTTCTTT.

The chain employs TRBV2 and TRBJ1-1; a possible D gene is TRBD1 (5 bases). Trimming pared 4 bases from V and 0 bases from J, leaving 9 bases between. From germline, CDR1 is SNHLY and CDR2 FYNNEI. The CDR3 contains 14 residues. The CDR3 DNA reads as TGTGCCAGCAGTGTAGGGGTTCTGAACACTGAAGCTTTCTTT. Its translation is CASSVGVLNTEAFF.

This chain connects TRBV24-1 to TRBJ1-5; D possibly corresponds to TRBD1 (6 bases). V lost 6 bases and J lost 3, with 14 bases in between. Germline loops: CDR1 KGHDR, CDR2 SFDVKD. The CDR3 extends over 15 amino acids. The CDR3 protein is CATSSTGPDNQPQHF. For the CDR3, the DNA is TGTGCCACCAGTTCGACAGGTCCCGACAATCAGCCCCAGCATTTT.

This clone was observed a single time. The rearrangement uses TRBV4-1 and TRBJ2-1; D might be TRBD2 (6 bases). The V and J ends lost 4 bases and 4 bases respectively, with 11 bases between them. Germline CDR1 is MGHRA and CDR2 is YSYEKL. CDR3 length: 14 amino acids. CDR3 nucleotides: TGCGCCAGCAGCCGGGGGACTGGATACAATGAGCAGTTCTTC. It specifies CASSRGTGYNEQFF.

This chain connects TRBV3-1 (or the pseudogene TRBV3-2) to TRBJ1-1, with unresolved D. Germline V gives CDR1 LGHDT, CDR2 YNNKEL (reference sequence). V dropped 4 bases and J dropped 1 base, with 13 bases sitting between them. This CDR3 is built from 15 residues. CDR3 region: CASSRPGRANTEAFF. The CDR3 DNA sequence: TGTGCCAGCAGCCGACCGGGGAGGGCGAACACTGAAGCTTTCTTT.

The rearrangement joins TRBV24-1 to TRBJ2-3; maybe TRBD2 (6 bases). Germline values: CDR1 KGHDR, CDR2 SFDVKD. The V and J ends lost 0 bases and 2 bases respectively, with 11 bases between them. The CDR3 contains 16 residues. CDR3 loop: CATSDLGGGNTDTQYF. The CDR3 region has the DNA TGTGCCACCAGTGATTTGGGAGGCGGGAACACAGATACGCAGTATTTT.

The chain is built from TRBV29-1 and TRBJ2-2, with 8 bases matching TRBD1. Per the germline V gene, CDR1 is SQVTM and CDR2 is ANQGSEA. The CDR3 loop spans 15 amino acids. The junction had 7 bases not matched to a gene; V was cut back by 5 bases and J by 2 bases. CDR3 protein: CSVRPGTGNTGELFF. DNA of the CDR3: TGCAGCGTTCGACCCGGGACAGGCAACACCGGGGAGCTGTTTTTT.

The J gene is TRBJ2-7, the V gene TRBV19; TRBD1 is a possible D gene (6 bases). Trimming cost V 5 bases and J 2 bases, with 13 bases left between them. CDR1 and CDR2 from the germline V gene are LNHDA and SQIVND (reference sequence). There are 14 residues in the CDR3. The CDR3 loop reads CASSYRDTAYEQYF. DNA of the CDR3: TGTGCCAGTAGTTACCGGGACACAGCCTACGAGCAGTACTTC.

The chain joins TRBV4-1 to TRBJ1-6; D possibly corresponds to TRBD1 (6 bases). This CDR3 region has 16 residues. In germline, CDR1 is MGHRA, CDR2 YSYEKL. Trimming cost V 0 bases and J 9 bases, with 15 bases left between them. CDR3 DNA: TGCGCCAGCAGCCAAGAGGTCGGGACAACTCTTTCACCCCTCCACTTT. Amino acid sequence: CASSQEVGTTLSPLHF.

About this clone: A much larger clone sits a single nucleotide away, making a read error possible. The rearrangement joins TRBV7-9 to TRBJ2-3, with TRBD1 matching 9 bases. Per germline, CDR1 SEHNR and CDR2 FQNEAQ (reference sequence). J was trimmed by 4 bases and V by 5 bases; bases with no gene match: 4. The CDR3 runs to 14 residues. Here the CDR3 reads CASSPGQGADTQYF. CDR3 sequence (DNA): TGTGCCAGCAGCCCGGGACAGGGCGCAGATACGCAGTATTTT.

This clone was observed a single time. This chain links TRBV7-6 with TRBJ1-2, with TRBD1 as a possible D gene (5 bases). Trimming pared 1 base from V and 2 bases from J, leaving 14 bases between. The V gene's germline CDR1 is SGHVS and CDR2 FNYEAQ. This CDR3 has 16 amino acids. CDR3: CASSLEQGRSNYGYTF. CDR3 coding DNA: TGTGCCAGCAGCTTAGAGCAGGGAAGATCGAACTATGGCTACACCTTC.

The V and J genes are TRBV7-2 and TRBJ2-2; D is uncertain. Germline V gene sequence: CDR1 SGHTA, CDR2 FQGNSA. Trimming took 7 bases from V and 7 from J, leaving 16 bases between them. The CDR3 totals 14 residues. Here the CDR3 reads CASTPTPRYGELFF. The CDR3 coding sequence is TGTGCCAGCACCCCCACGCCGCGGTACGGGGAGCTGTTTTTT.

The CDR3 DNA follows: TGTGCCAGCAGTCCCCCGGGACATCAGTACGAGCAGTACTTC. It translates to CASSPPGHQYEQYF. The chain couples TRBV28 to TRBJ2-7; TRBD1 is a possible D gene (6 bases). The V gene lost 5 bases and the J gene lost 4 bases, with 15 bases spanning the gap. The germline CDR1 and CDR2 sequences are MDHEN and SYDVKM. The CDR3 loop spans 14 amino acids.

The chain uses TRBV24-1 and TRBJ2-1; 13 bases line up with TRBD2. This CDR3 comprises 15 residues. Germline V gene lookup returns CDR1 KGHDR and CDR2 SFDVKD. J was trimmed by 4 bases and V by 9 bases; bases with no gene match: 5. The CDR3 DNA reads as TGTGCCACCGGGACTAGCGGGACGGATTACAATGAGCAGTTCTTC. Translated: CATGTSGTDYNEQFF.

V gene TRBV28 combines with J gene TRBJ2-7; tentative D call: TRBD1 (6 bases). V was clipped by 2 bases and J by 2 bases, with 10 bases between them. This CDR3 spans 14 amino acids. Germline CDR1 MDHEN, CDR2 SYDVKM. Written as DNA, the CDR3 is TGTGCCAGCAGTTTACCACAGGGTCCCTACGAGCAGTACTTC. Its protein product is CASSLPQGPYEQYF.